The rows below give T cell receptor beta chains drawn from one sample of a study of shared clonotypes between healthy human individuals. TCRdb's copy holds only in-frame clones and misses some; the assay was immunoSEQ multiplex PCR. The profile covers some 2.1 million clones, with over 85% appearing a single time and more than 0.1% taken by the ten largest. The specimen was naive CD4+ T cells sorted from blood. These receptor sequences come from a young man in good health. Each CDR3 is given without its conserved first and last residue. The D gene is left open where the match is weak. A clone size is listed for some rows: how often the clone was seen (once, few, many), or a class if it is expanded.

TRBJ2-3 . TRBV7-9 . ASIRGITDTQY
TRBJ2-3 . TRBV7-2 . ASSQRFTDTQY
TRBJ2-7 . TRBV5-6 TRBD2 ASSLAGGPYEQY
TRBJ2-5 . TRBV7-2 TRBD1 ASRRTGGRQETQY
TRBJ1-5 . TRBV30 . AWSQDSNKGPQH
TRBJ2-7 . TRBV6-6 . ASSPQGVLSEQY
TRBJ2-2 . TRBV29-1 . SVRVSGNTGELF
TRBJ1-3 . TRBV6-5 . ASQGFGNTIY
TRBJ2-5 . TRBV19 TRBD1 ASSIGSGTGETQY
TRBJ2-7 . TRBV11-2 . ASSLDSGTSFTYEQY
TRBJ2-7 . TRBV11-2 . ASSFRMGLFYEQY
TRBJ2-7 once TRBV10-1 . ASSESAAPYEQY
TRBJ2-1 . TRBV6-5 . ASSSPANEQF
TRBJ2-7 . TRBV7-3 . ASSLGGGPYEQY
TRBJ2-7 . TRBV20-1 . SALDSYEQY
TRBJ2-3 . TRBV5-1 . ASSLVPGPTDTQY
TRBJ1-2 . TRBV11-1 TRBD1 ASSLRQGGGYT
TRBJ1-2 . TRBV6-5 . ASSYSGPPVRYGYT
TRBJ2-7 . TRBV25-1 TRBD1 ASQQSPGQGWSEQY
TRBJ2-3 . TRBV7-2 TRBD2 ASSRTGTSGIDDTQY
TRBJ2-7 . TRBV5-6 TRBD1 ASRQGVSYEQY
TRBJ2-1 . TRBV18 TRBD1 ASSRDRESYNEQF
TRBJ2-3 . TRBV10-3 TRBD2 AISESRGRADTQY
TRBJ2-1 once TRBV30 . AWRRGGDEQF
TRBJ2-7 . TRBV5-4 . ASSLEGMSSYEQY
TRBJ1-5 . TRBV5-1 . ASSRAGQSNQPQH
TRBJ1-6 . TRBV11-2 . ASRIGPLNSPLH
TRBJ1-1 . TRBV2 TRBD1 ASSDEGASEAF
TRBJ1-5 . TRBV7-9 . ASSLAGGQPQH
TRBJ1-1 . TRBV7-9 TRBD1 ASSSGDRGLQGTEAF
TRBJ1-1 . TRBV10-3 . AISETTNTEAF
TRBJ1-5 . TRBV10-3 . AISDTGSRQPQH
TRBJ2-3 once TRBV29-1 . SVVRGDGDTQY
TRBJ1-4 . TRBV28 . ASSPTQEDEKLF
TRBJ1-1 . TRBV30 TRBD1 AWSVGTGRTAF
TRBJ1-2 . TRBV19 . ASSIRAAGGNYGYT
TRBJ1-5 . TRBV2 TRBD1 ASSGQGAGYNQPQH
TRBJ2-7 . TRBV6-6 . ASSYQAPEQY
TRBJ2-7 many TRBV6-5 . ASSVSHGYEQY
TRBJ2-2 . TRBV10-3 . AIRGENTGELF
TRBJ2-7 . TRBV5-1 . ASSPGGGSYEQY
TRBJ2-3 . TRBV11-2 . ASSLIAGFPDTQY
TRBJ2-7 once TRBV27 . ASSRGSSYEQY
TRBJ2-5 . TRBV27 . AAGGPRQETQY